In its sample, the clone carrying this TCR beta chain was seen many times. Antigen: not known. The sample comes from a study of regulatory T cells in long-lasting Graves disease. Study details: Positive TSH receptor antibodies alongside over 5 years of antithyroid drugs were what marked Graves' disease as persistent. Broader study findings: Reduced TCR diversity was observed in persistent Graves' patients versus newly diagnosed patients.

This CDR3 comprises 15 residues. Germline V gene sequence: CDR1 SGHVS, CDR2 FQNEAQ. The V end lost 1 base, the J end lost 6 bases, and 13 bases lay between the germline ends. Time point defined: persistent/refractory GD, antithyroid drugs over 5 years with positive TRAb. Extracted PBMC RNA gave rise to the TCR library. The authors built TCR beta libraries using iRepertoire HTBI primers and Arm-PCR of CDR3 regions. TCRdb independently ran MiXCR on the multiplex PCR reads; one entry per CDR3 protein. The sample has some 440,000 distinct CDR3 sequences, about 20% seen once; the top ten hold under 9%. This chain joins TRBV7-8 and TRBJ2-4; D is possibly TRBD2 (5 bases). The TCR comes from a female donor with Graves disease. The source material was peripheral blood mononuclear cells (PBMCs), sampled when the disease was refractory, from a patient treated with antithyroid drugs. CDR3 sequence: CASSLEVGVGNIQYF. Here the CDR3 DNA reads TGTGCCAGCAGCTTAGAGGTGGGAGTGGGAAACATTCAGTACTTC.